The 28 T cell receptor beta chains below come from one sample, sequenced in a study of long-term antiretroviral therapy in people with HIV. Version v3.0 of the immunoSEQ assay ran at survey level. Assay used: immunoSEQ multiplex PCR; TCRdb lists only in-frame clones, some missing. The sample holds roughly 28,000 clones, less than 85% seen once. Source: unsorted PBMCs, taken 0.3 years after starting antiretroviral therapy. Source of these receptors: a man in his forties or fifties with HIV.

This chain links TRBV5-4 with TRBJ2-2; either TRBD1 or TRBD2 may fit D (6 bases each). Trimming left V 0 bases short and J 1 base short, with 10 bases between. Germline CDR1 SGHNT, CDR2 YYREEE (reference sequence). The CDR3 length is 16 residues. The CDR3 coding sequence is TGTGCCAGCAGCTTGGGAGGGGGGCTGAACACCGGGGAGCTGTTTTTT. Protein product: CASSLGGGLNTGELFF.

The J gene is TRBJ2-7, the V gene TRBV4-3, with TRBD2 matching 10 bases. The ends lost 4 bases at V and 5 bases at J; junction bases unmatched: 5. CDR1 and CDR2 (germline): LGHNA, YSLEER. This CDR3 is 14 amino acids long. CDR3 sequence reads: CASSLGLANHEQYF. In DNA form, the CDR3 reads TGCGCCAGCAGCCTGGGACTAGCGAACCACGAGCAGTACTTC.

V and J are TRBV7-2 and TRBJ2-2, with D possibly matching TRBD2 (6 bases). This CDR3 contains 15 residues. Trimming shortened V by 4 bases and J by 5 bases, and 14 bases separated the two germline ends. From germline, CDR1 is SGHTA and CDR2 FQGNSA. This CDR3 is CASSSGEVRTGELFF. The CDR3 DNA reads TGTGCCAGCAGCTCCGGGGAGGTGCGGACCGGGGAGCTGTTTTTT.

The rearrangement uses TRBV5-4 and TRBJ2-3, with 16 positions matching TRBD2. The CDR3 is 16 amino acids. Germline CDR1 is SGHNT and CDR2 is YYREEE (reference sequence). Trimming took 4 bases from V and 4 from J; bases not matched to a gene: 3. CDR3 protein: CASSRGLAGGSDTQYF. The CDR3 DNA reads as TGTGCCAGCAGCAGGGGACTAGCGGGGGGGTCAGATACGCAGTATTTT.

This chain joins TRBV5-4 and TRBJ2-7; TRBD2 aligns across 13 bases. The CDR3 is 14 amino acids. Germline V gene lookup returns CDR1 SGHNT and CDR2 YYREEE (reference sequence). Germline trimming cut 5 bases from V and 10 bases from J; bases unmatched to any gene: 9. The CDR3 is CASRPPTSGRFQYF. In DNA form, the CDR3 reads TGTGCCAGCAGACCACCGACTAGCGGGAGGTTTCAGTACTTC.

The chain has TRBV4-3 and TRBJ2-2; D gene ambiguous. Germline V gene sequence: CDR1 LGHNA, CDR2 YSLEER. This CDR3 is 13 amino acids long. Trimming pared 1 base from V and 16 bases from J, leaving 16 bases between. The CDR3 protein is CASSQAIGREEFF. CDR3 DNA sequence: TGCGCCAGCAGCCAAGCAATAGGGCGAGAAGAGTTTTTT.

This chain joins TRBV5-1 and TRBJ2-7; D is undetermined. Germline V gene sequence: CDR1 SGHRS, CDR2 YFSETQ. V lost 1 base and J 0 bases, leaving 5 bases between the germline ends. The CDR3 loop spans 13 amino acids. The CDR3 protein is CASSLPSSYEQYF. The CDR3 nucleotides are TGCGCCAGCAGCTTGCCGAGCTCCTACGAGCAGTACTTC.

This sequence joins TRBV6-1 and TRBJ2-5; the match to TRBD2 covers 10 bases. The germline gives CDR1 MNHNS, CDR2 SASEGT. The ends lost 0 bases at V and 4 bases at J; junction bases unmatched: 2. The CDR3 is 15 amino acids. The CDR3 region has the DNA TGTGCCAGCAGTGAAGCAGCGGGAGGGCCAGAGACCCAGTACTTC. It specifies CASSEAAGGPETQYF.

The CDR3 loop reads CASSGSRKETQYF. DNA of the CDR3: TGTGCCAGCAGTGGATCCAGAAAAGAGACCCAGTACTTC. The chain recombines TRBV27 with TRBJ2-5; no reliable D call. The CDR3 spans 13 residues. The V gene's germline CDR1 is MNHEY and CDR2 SMNVEV (reference sequence). V shed 5 bases and J shed 3 bases, with 10 bases lying between them.

The chain carries TRBV4-3 and TRBJ2-7; TRBD1 might be the D (6 bases). Germline V CDR1 and CDR2: LGHNA, YSLEER. The CDR3 runs to 15 residues. With 0 bases removed from V and 3 bases from J, the gap between germline ends came to 12 bases. DNA for the CDR3: TGCGCCAGCAGCCAAGAGGGACACGGATTCTACGAGCAGTACTTC. It encodes CASSQEGHGFYEQYF.

This chain connects TRBV28 to TRBJ2-1; TRBD2 agrees at 10 bases. After removal of 3 bases from V and 3 bases from J, the junction contained 2 bases not matched to a gene. The CDR3 contains 15 residues. CDR1 and CDR2 from the germline V gene are MDHEN and SYDVKM. CDR3 region: CASSFSGRFYNEQFF. CDR3 nucleotide sequence: TGTGCCAGCAGTTTTAGCGGGAGGTTCTACAATGAGCAGTTCTTC.

The chain joins TRBV6-5 to TRBJ2-3; 8 bases agree with TRBD1. This CDR3 has 14 residues. Germline V CDR1 and CDR2: MNHEY, SVGAGI. V was pared by 4 bases and J by 2 bases, with 2 bases of the junction left unmatched. CDR3 coding DNA: TGTGCCAGCAGTTCGACAGGGGTCACAGATACGCAGTATTTT. Amino acids: CASSSTGVTDTQYF.

This clone was counted once. This chain uses TRBV5-1 with TRBJ2-5; D possibly corresponds to TRBD1 (6 bases). Trimming shortened V by 2 bases and J by 1 base, and 12 bases separated the two germline ends. Germline V gene data show CDR1 as SGHRS and CDR2 as YFSETQ. The CDR3 extends over 15 amino acids. The CDR3 here is CASSFGGTSQETQYF. The CDR3 region has the DNA TGCGCCAGCAGCTTTGGTGGGACATCCCAAGAGACCCAGTACTTC.

The table lists this clone with a few counts. The chain links TRBV6-1 to TRBJ1-1; D is undetermined. The CDR3 consists of 12 residues. In germline, CDR1 is MNHNS, CDR2 SASEGT. Deletions cut 8 bases from V and 5 bases from J, with 12 bases between. CDR3 sequence reads: CASRAPATEAFF. The CDR3 DNA is TGTGCCAGCCGGGCCCCCGCGACTGAAGCTTTCTTT.

This rearrangement joins TRBV6-5 to TRBJ2-7; 7 bases align to TRBD1. The CDR3 contains 14 residues. V was pared by 5 bases and J by 0 bases, with 4 bases of the junction left unmatched. Germline assignment: CDR1 MNHEY and CDR2 SVGAGI. CDR3 residues: CASSKQGSSYEQYF. The CDR3 coding sequence is TGTGCCAGCAGTAAACAGGGGAGCTCCTACGAGCAGTACTTC.

CDR3 residues: CSVEDRLGPNTGELFF. CDR3 sequence (DNA): TGCAGCGTTGAAGATCGCCTCGGGCCGAACACCGGGGAGCTGTTTTTT. This rearrangement joins TRBV29-1 to TRBJ2-2; D is ambiguous. V was cut by 0 bases and J by 0 bases, with 11 bases left in between. This CDR3 spans 16 amino acids. Germline V gene data show CDR1 as SQVTM and CDR2 as ANQGSEA.

The J gene is TRBJ2-5, the V gene TRBV2, with 7 bases fitting TRBD2. Unmatched junction bases numbered 1, after V lost 11 bases and J lost 1 base. Germline CDR1 is SNHLY and CDR2 is FYNNEI. This CDR3 region has 11 residues. CDR3 amino acids: CAGGGQETQYF. The CDR3 bases are TGTGCCGGGGGGGGCCAAGAGACCCAGTACTTC.

The genes are TRBV9 and TRBJ2-7; TRBD2 aligns across 8 bases. The CDR3 is 17 residues long. With 4 bases clipped from V and 6 bases from J, the junction kept 18 bases outside the gene matches. Germline V CDR1 and CDR2: SGDLS, YYNGEE. This CDR3 reads CASSKGVESGSTSEQYF. DNA of the CDR3: TGTGCCAGCAGCAAAGGGGTCGAAAGCGGGAGTACCAGCGAGCAGTACTTC.

Regarding this clone: The conserved closing phenylalanine or tryptophan is absent in this CDR3, likely reflecting a read error. The DNA is omitted, as the CDR3 cannot be located on it reliably, and the CDR3 follows TCRdb's listing. The chain is built from TRBV15 and TRBJ2-3; TRBD2, the D gene given by the table, was not confirmed from the DNA. Looked up from germline, CDR1 is LNHNV and CDR2 is YYDKDF (reference sequence). The CDR3 length is 15 residues, termini included. CDR3 residues: CATSRVGTSERFLKV.

This clone was seen a handful of times. The genes are TRBV11-3 and TRBJ1-2; D uncertain. The CDR3 consists of 12 residues. V shed 8 bases and J shed 9 bases, with 16 bases lying between them. Germline CDR1 reads SGHNT; CDR2 reads YENEEA. The CDR3 DNA is TGTGCCAGCGCCCATGTGGCGGACTGCTACACCTTC. As protein: CASAHVADCYTF. Using reference TRBV11-3 and TRBJ1-2 for the parts outside the CDR3, the full variable domain is EAGVVQSPRYKIIEKKQPVAFWCNPISGHNTLYWYLQNLGQGPELLIRYENEEAVDDSQLPKDRFSAERLKGVDSTLKIQPAELGDSAVYLCASAHVADCYTFGSGTRLTVV.

This clone has only one observation. CDR3 sequence reads: CASSLAGSGDTQYF. The CDR3 nucleotides are TGTGCCAGCAGCTTGGCCGGGAGCGGAGATACGCAGTATTTT. The chain is built from TRBV5-5 and TRBJ2-3, with D possibly being TRBD2 (6 bases). This CDR3 contains 14 residues. Trimming left V 0 bases short and J 5 bases short, with 10 bases between. Germline V CDR1 and CDR2: SGHKS, YYEKEE (reference sequence). The full variable domain, with the rest looked up from reference TRBV5-5 and TRBJ2-3, is DAGVTQSPTHLIKTRGQQVTLRCSPISGHKSVSWYQQVLGQGPQFIFQYYEKEERGRGNFPDRFSARQFPNYSSELNVNALLLGDSALYLCASSLAGSGDTQYFGPGTRLTVL.

The chain joins TRBV29-1 to TRBJ2-3; 8 nucleotides agree with TRBD2. V gave up 5 bases and J gave up 0 bases; unmatched junction bases: 7. The CDR3 loop spans 15 amino acids. From germline, CDR1 is SQVTM and CDR2 ANQGSEA. The CDR3 DNA follows: TGCAGCGTTTCGCGGGCTAGCGGGAGCACAGATACGCAGTATTTT. It specifies CSVSRASGSTDTQYF.

The DNA of the CDR3 is TGCGCCAGCAGTCATACCCAACCCAATCAGCCCCAGCATTTT. Its protein is CASSHTQPNQPQHF. The chain joins TRBV23-1 to TRBJ1-5; no reliable D call. TRBV23-1 is an ORF, and what it does is uncertain. This CDR3 has 14 residues. Trimming shortened V by 3 bases and J by 3 bases, and 9 bases separated the two germline ends.

This clone occurred a few times. CDR3 nucleotide sequence: TGTGCCAGCAGTGACCTTGTAACAGGGGGCCAGAACGAGCAGTACTTC. Protein: CASSDLVTGGQNEQYF. The V and J genes are TRBV28 and TRBJ2-7; TRBD1 agrees at 9 bases. The J segment lost 5 bases and the V segment lost 5 bases, leaving 13 bases of the junction unmatched. The V gene's germline CDR1 is MDHEN and CDR2 SYDVKM. The CDR3 spans 16 residues.

This clone appeared once. The chain carries TRBV5-1 and TRBJ1-1; 8 positions agree with TRBD1. V trimming: 4 bases; J trimming: 8 bases; junction bases outside the gene matches: 13. The CDR3 spans 15 residues. Per germline, CDR1 SGHRS and CDR2 YFSETQ. CDR3 sequence reads: CASSPFSQGGLEAFF. The DNA for the CDR3 is TGCGCCAGCAGCCCTTTCTCACAGGGGGGGTTGGAAGCTTTCTTT.

The V call is TRBV19, the J call TRBJ2-3; 9 bases map to TRBD1. The J segment lost 4 bases and the V segment lost 6 bases, leaving 8 bases of the junction unmatched. Germline V gene data show CDR1 as LNHDA and CDR2 as SQIVND (reference sequence). This CDR3 contains 15 residues. In DNA, the CDR3 is TGTGCCAGTAGGGACAGGGGTGGGGCAGCAGATACGCAGTATTTT. Protein: CASRDRGGAADTQYF.

The chain carries TRBV5-1 and TRBJ2-1; no reliable D call. Germline lookup yields CDR1 SGHRS and CDR2 YFSETQ. V was shortened by 0 bases and J by 0 bases, with 10 bases between the two germline ends. The CDR3 spans 16 residues. CDR3 DNA: TGCGCCAGCAGCTTGGATCGGCAGACCTCCTACAATGAGCAGTTCTTC. Protein sequence: CASSLDRQTSYNEQFF.

The chain links TRBV27 to TRBJ2-5, with TRBD1 matching 7 bases. The CDR3 consists of 15 residues. Germline assignment: CDR1 MNHEY and CDR2 SMNVEV (reference sequence). The trim removed 3 bases at V and 5 bases at J, leaving 9 bases unmatched. The CDR3 sequence is CASSLNRGFGETQYF. The DNA for the CDR3 is TGTGCCAGCAGTTTGAACAGGGGTTTTGGGGAGACCCAGTACTTC.